The 9 T cell receptor beta chains in this list originate from one sample, sequenced in a study of cytomegalovirus exposure and HLA in healthy donors. Vbeta (60) and Jbeta (13) primers were used in the PCR. The table came from immunoSEQ multiplex PCR; TCRdb's copy has only in-frame clones and leaves some out. The sample includes around 80,000 clones, around 10% of them seen just once. Sequencing input: PBMCs. These receptors came from a man aged 60 to 75 in good health and CMV-seropositive.

The sample holds a few counts of this clone. The chain couples TRBV6-4 to TRBJ2-1, with D possibly TRBD1 on 6 matching bases. Germline CDR1 and CDR2: MRHNA and SNTAGT. Trimming stripped 3 bases from V and 8 bases from J, with 11 bases between. CDR3 size: 13 residues. CDR3 DNA sequence: TGTGCCAGCAGTGATAGATACAGGGATGAGCAGTTCTTC. Amino acid sequence: CASSDRYRDEQFF.

This clone has a handful of counts. This chain links TRBV28 with TRBJ2-3; 10 nucleotides line up with TRBD1. The CDR3 is made up of 15 amino acids. Germline V lookup: CDR1 MDHEN, CDR2 SYDVKM. Trimming at V came to 5 bases and at J to 3 bases, leaving 5 bases not matched to a gene. CDR3 loop: CASSPGTGVTDTQYF. In nucleotides, the CDR3 is TGTGCCAGCAGTCCTGGGACAGGGGTAACAGATACGCAGTATTTT.

The CDR3 region is CASSLEVHRGTGNTEAFF. DNA of the CDR3: TGTGCCAGCAGTTTAGAGGTTCACCGCGGGACGGGGAACACTGAAGCTTTCTTT. The chain uses TRBV27 and TRBJ1-1; TRBD1 is a possible D gene (5 bases). The germline V and J ends were trimmed by 2 bases and 1 base, with 20 bases remaining between them. CDR1 and CDR2 (germline): MNHEY, SMNVEV (reference sequence). There are 18 residues in the CDR3.

This clone appeared a few times. A much more abundant neighbour one base away suggests this may be a read error. The chain has TRBV2 and TRBJ1-5; D might be TRBD1 (5 bases). Germline CDR1 SNHLY, CDR2 FYNNEI. The CDR3 sequence is 13 residues long. CDR3 sequence: CATKETGNQPQNF. CDR3 nucleotide sequence: TGTGCTACCAAGGAAACAGGCAATCAGCCCCAGAATTTT.

The V gene is TRBV5-5, the J gene TRBJ1-2; 8 bases are a match to TRBD1. The trim removed 3 bases at V and 2 bases at J, leaving 3 bases unmatched. Germline CDR1 is SGHKS and CDR2 is YYEKEE (reference sequence). CDR3 length equals 14 residues. CDR3 amino acids: CASSSGTGNYGYTF. For the CDR3, the DNA is TGTGCCAGCAGCTCCGGGACAGGAAACTATGGCTACACCTTC.

This clone was picked up a small number of times. V and J are TRBV10-1 and TRBJ2-1, with a weak D call TRBD2 (7 bases). Germline lookup yields CDR1 WNHNN and CDR2 SYGVQD (reference sequence). This CDR3 region has 16 residues. The V end was cut by 0 bases, the J end by 4 bases, with 13 bases between. The CDR3 region is CASSESRGGLYNEQFF. Here the CDR3 DNA reads TGCGCCAGCAGTGAGTCGAGGGGGGGCCTTTACAATGAGCAGTTCTTC.

Turning to this clone: Additional DNA sequences in this sample encode the identical CDR3. This chain connects TRBV30 to TRBJ2-7; 7 bases line up with TRBD2. This CDR3 contains 12 residues. Germline V lookup: CDR1 GTSNPN, CDR2 SVGIG (reference sequence). CDR3 loop: CAARGSLNEQYF. As DNA, the CDR3 is TGTGCGGCGCGCGGGAGTTTAAACGAGCAGTACTTC.

This clone was detected only a few times. This chain uses TRBV11-1 with TRBJ2-7, with TRBD2 matching 8 bases. J gave up 1 base and V 5 bases, and 4 bases lay outside the gene matches. Germline CDR1 SGHAT, CDR2 FQDESV (reference sequence). This CDR3 is built from 14 residues. CDR3 region: CASSPGTSSYEQYF. CDR3 sequence (DNA): TGTGCCAGCAGCCCCGGGACTAGTTCCTACGAGCAGTACTTC.

Only a few counts were recorded for this clone. The chain has TRBV7-3 and TRBJ1-1; 11 nucleotides match TRBD1. CDR1 and CDR2 (germline): SGHTA, FQGTGA. The CDR3 spans 15 residues. J was trimmed by 4 bases and V by 5 bases; bases with no gene match: 6. This chain's CDR3 is CASSRTGGAGTEAFF. The DNA for the CDR3 is TGTGCCAGCAGCAGGACAGGGGGCGCCGGCACTGAAGCTTTCTTT.